This T cell receptor beta chain was documented in a study of T cell changes during pregnancy in multiple sclerosis. Repertoires were generated with immunoSEQ multiplex PCR, while TCRdb's copy carries only in-frame clones and drops some. Found here are around 31,000 clones, around 94% of them singletons; the top ten hold about 0.76%. This CDR3 comprises 15 residues. Germline lookup yields CDR1 MNHEY and CDR2 SVGAGI. V lost 2 bases and J lost 3; bases outside the gene matches: 3. Sequences were derived from CD4+ T cells from peripheral blood mononuclear cells, sampled in the first trimester of pregnancy. This receptor was taken from a female donor with multiple sclerosis, enrolled in a pregnancy study. This chain joins TRBV6-5 and TRBJ2-3; TRBD1 aligns across 9 bases. This CDR3 is CASSYDRGVTDTQYF. CDR3 sequence (DNA): TGTGCCAGCAGTTACGACAGGGGGGTGACAGATACGCAGTATTTT.